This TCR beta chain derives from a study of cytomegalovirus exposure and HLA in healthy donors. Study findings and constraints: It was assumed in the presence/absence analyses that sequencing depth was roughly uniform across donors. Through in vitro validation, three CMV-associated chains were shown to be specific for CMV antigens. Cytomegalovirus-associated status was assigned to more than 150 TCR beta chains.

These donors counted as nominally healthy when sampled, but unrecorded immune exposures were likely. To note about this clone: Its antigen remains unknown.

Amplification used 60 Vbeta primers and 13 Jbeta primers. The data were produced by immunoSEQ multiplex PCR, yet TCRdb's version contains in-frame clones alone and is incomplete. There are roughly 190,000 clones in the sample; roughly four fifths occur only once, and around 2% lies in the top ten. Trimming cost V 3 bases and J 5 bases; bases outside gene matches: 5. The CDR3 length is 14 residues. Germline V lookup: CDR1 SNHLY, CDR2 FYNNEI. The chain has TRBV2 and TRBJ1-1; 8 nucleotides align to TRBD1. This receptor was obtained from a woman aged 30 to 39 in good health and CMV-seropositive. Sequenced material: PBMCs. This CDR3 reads CASSEVRGPTEAFF. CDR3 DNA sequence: TGTGCCAGCAGTGAGGTCAGGGGGCCAACTGAAGCTTTCTTT. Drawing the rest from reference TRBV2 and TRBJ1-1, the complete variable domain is EPEVTQTPSHQVTQMGQEVILRCVPISNHLYFYWYRQILGQKVEFLVSFYNNEISEKSEIFDDQFSVERPDGSNFTLKIRSTKLEDSAMYFCASSEVRGPTEAFFGQGTRLTVV.